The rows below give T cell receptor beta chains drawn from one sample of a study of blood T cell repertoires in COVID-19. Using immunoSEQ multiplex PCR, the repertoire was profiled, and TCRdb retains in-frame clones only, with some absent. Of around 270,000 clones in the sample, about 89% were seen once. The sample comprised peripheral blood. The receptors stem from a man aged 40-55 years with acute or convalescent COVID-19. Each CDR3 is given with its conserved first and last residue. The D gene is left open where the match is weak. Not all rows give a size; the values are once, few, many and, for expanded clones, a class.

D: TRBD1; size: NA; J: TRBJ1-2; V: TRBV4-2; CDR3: CASSPSGQGAYGYTF; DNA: TGTGCCAGCAGCCCCTCAGGACAGGGGGCGTATGGCTACACCTTC
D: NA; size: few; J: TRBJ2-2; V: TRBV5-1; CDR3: CASSLQGNTGELFF; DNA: TGCGCCAGCAGCCTACAGGGCAACACCGGGGAGCTGTTTTTT
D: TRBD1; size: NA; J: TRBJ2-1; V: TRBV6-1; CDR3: CASRDRGEPYNEQFF; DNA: TGTGCCAGCAGGGACAGGGGGGAGCCCTACAATGAGCAGTTCTTC
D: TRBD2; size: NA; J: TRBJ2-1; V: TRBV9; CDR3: CASSVDGTSSFNEQFF; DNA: TGTGCCAGCAGCGTAGATGGGACTAGCAGCTTCAATGAGCAGTTCTTC
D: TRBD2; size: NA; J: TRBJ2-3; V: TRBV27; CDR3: CASYPRLAGITDTQYF; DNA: TGTGCCAGCTATCCTCGACTAGCGGGTATCACAGATACGCAGTATTTT
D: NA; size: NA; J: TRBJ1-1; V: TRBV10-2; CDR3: CASRAPFQESEAFF; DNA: TGCGCCAGCAGAGCACCCTTCCAGGAAAGTGAAGCTTTCTTT
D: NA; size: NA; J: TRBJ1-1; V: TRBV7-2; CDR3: CASSLLGQVSPEAFF; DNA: TGTGCCAGCAGCTTACTGGGGCAGGTGAGTCCTGAAGCTTTCTTT
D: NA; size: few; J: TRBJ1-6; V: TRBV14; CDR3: CASSPGGYLISYNSPLHF; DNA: TGTGCCAGCAGCCCCGGCGGCTACCTTATCTCCTATAATTCACCCCTCCACTTT
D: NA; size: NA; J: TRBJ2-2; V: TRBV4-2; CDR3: CASSLGRNTGELFF; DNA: TGTGCCAGCAGCCTGGGGAGGAACACCGGGGAGCTGTTTTTT
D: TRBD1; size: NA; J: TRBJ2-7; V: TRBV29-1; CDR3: CSVEVGTDSYEQYF; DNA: TGCAGCGTTGAAGTTGGGACAGACTCCTACGAGCAGTACTTC
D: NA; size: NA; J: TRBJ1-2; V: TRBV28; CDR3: CASSSSTYREGYTF; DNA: TGTGCCAGCAGCTCCTCCACATACAGGGAAGGCTACACCTTC
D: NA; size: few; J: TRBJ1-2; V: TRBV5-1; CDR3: CASSPRSGDDYGYTF; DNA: TGCGCCAGCAGCCCCAGATCGGGAGACGACTATGGCTACACCTTC
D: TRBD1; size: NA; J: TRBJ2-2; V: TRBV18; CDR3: CASSPNRGINTGELFF; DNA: TGTGCCAGCTCTCCTAACAGGGGAATTAACACCGGGGAGCTGTTTTTT
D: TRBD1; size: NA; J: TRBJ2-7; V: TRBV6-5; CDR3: CASRFSTGDSGEQYF; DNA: TGTGCCAGCAGATTCTCGACAGGGGATTCGGGCGAGCAGTACTTC
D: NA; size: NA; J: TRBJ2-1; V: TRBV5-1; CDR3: CASSLRDIRTDEQFF; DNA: TGCGCCAGCAGCCTCCGGGACATAAGGACCGATGAGCAGTTCTTC
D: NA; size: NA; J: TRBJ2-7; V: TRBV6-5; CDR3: CASIQDTLGEQYF; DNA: TGTGCCAGCATACAGGACACCCTCGGCGAGCAGTACTTC
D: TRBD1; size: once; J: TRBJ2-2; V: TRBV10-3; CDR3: CAISGTGDNTGELFF; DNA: TGTGCCATCAGTGGGACAGGGGACAACACCGGGGAGCTGTTTTTT
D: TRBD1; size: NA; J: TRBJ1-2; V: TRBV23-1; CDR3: CASSPRQGTYGYTF; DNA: TGCGCCAGCAGTCCCAGACAGGGGACGTATGGCTACACCTTC
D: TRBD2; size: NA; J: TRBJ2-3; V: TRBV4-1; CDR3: CASSQVAGGTDTQYF; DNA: TGCGCCAGCAGCCAAGTTGCGGGGGGCACAGATACGCAGTATTTT
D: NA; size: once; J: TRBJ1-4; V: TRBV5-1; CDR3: CASSLDTTNEKLFF; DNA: TGCGCCAGCAGCTTGGACACAACTAATGAAAAACTGTTTTTT
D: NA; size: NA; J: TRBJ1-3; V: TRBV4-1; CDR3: CASSQEGGAPTIYF; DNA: TGCGCCAGCAGCCAAGAAGGGGGGGCCCCCACCATATATTTT
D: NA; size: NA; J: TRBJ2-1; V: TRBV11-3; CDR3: CASSPGAQGPYYNEQFF; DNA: TGTGCCAGCAGCCCTGGGGCTCAGGGCCCGTACTACAATGAGCAGTTCTTC
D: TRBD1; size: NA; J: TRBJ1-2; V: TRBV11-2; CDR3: CASSLDDRARGYTF; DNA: TGTGCCAGCAGCTTAGATGACAGGGCTCGAGGCTACACCTTC
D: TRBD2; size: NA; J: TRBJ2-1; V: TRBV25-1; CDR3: CASSLPGGNEQFF; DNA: TGTGCCAGCAGTCTTCCGGGGGGGAATGAGCAGTTCTTC
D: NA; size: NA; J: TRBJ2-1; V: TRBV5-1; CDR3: CASRGGGTSEWNEQFF; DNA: TGCGCCAGCAGGGGAGGGGGGACAAGTGAGTGGAATGAGCAGTTCTTC
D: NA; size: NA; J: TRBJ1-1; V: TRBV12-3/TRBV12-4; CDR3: CASYGQYTEAFF; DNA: TGTGCCAGCTACGGACAATACACTGAAGCTTTCTTT
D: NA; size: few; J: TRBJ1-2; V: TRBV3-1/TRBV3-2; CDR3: CASSQEIGRVDGYTF; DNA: TGTGCCAGCAGCCAAGAGATCGGCAGGGTAGATGGCTACACCTTC
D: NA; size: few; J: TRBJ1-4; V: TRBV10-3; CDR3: CAISEWRTEEKLFF; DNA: TGTGCCATCAGTGAATGGAGAACGGAAGAAAAACTGTTTTTT
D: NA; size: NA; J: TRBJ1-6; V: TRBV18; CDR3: CASSPTGSDGNSPLHF; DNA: TGTGCCAGCTCACCAACAGGCTCAGATGGGAATTCACCCCTCCACTTT
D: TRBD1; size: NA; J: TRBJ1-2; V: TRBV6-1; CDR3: CASSDRGRSSRYTF; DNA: TGTGCCAGCAGTGACAGGGGGCGGTCATCTCGCTACACCTTC
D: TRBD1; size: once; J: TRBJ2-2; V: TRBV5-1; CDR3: CASSLGQGDTGELFF; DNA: TGCGCCAGCAGCCTTGGACAGGGAGACACCGGGGAGCTGTTTTTT
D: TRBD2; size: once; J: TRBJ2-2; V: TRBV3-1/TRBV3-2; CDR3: CASSRQGLAGPAGELFF; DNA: TGTGCCAGCAGCCGGCAGGGACTAGCGGGACCGGCCGGGGAGCTGTTTTTT
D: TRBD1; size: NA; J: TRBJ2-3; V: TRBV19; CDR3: CASSRTGERGTDTQYF; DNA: TGTGCCAGTAGTCGAACAGGGGAGAGGGGCACAGATACGCAGTATTTT
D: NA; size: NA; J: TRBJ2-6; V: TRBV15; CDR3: CATSRGGFISGANVLTF; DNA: TGTGCCACCAGCAGAGGTGGCTTTATCTCTGGGGCCAACGTCCTGACTTTC
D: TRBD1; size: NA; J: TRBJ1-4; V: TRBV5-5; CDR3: CASSLDPGTAEKLFF; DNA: TGTGCCAGCAGCTTGGATCCGGGGACAGCTGAAAAACTGTTTTTT
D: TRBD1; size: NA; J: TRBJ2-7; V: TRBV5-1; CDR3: CASSLFGTASYEQYF; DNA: TGCGCCAGCAGCTTGTTTGGGACAGCCTCCTACGAGCAGTACTTC
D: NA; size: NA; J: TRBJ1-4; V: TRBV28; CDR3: CASTNNAGLSEKLFF; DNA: TGTGCCAGCACAAACAATGCAGGTCTCAGTGAAAAACTGTTTTTT
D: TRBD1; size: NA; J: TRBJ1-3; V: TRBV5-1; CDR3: CGSGQDSGNTIYF; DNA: TGCGGTTCCGGACAGGACTCTGGAAACACCATATATTTT
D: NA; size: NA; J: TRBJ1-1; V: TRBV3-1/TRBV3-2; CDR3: CASSRGGGTEAFF; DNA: TGTGCCAGCAGCCGGGGAGGGGGCACTGAAGCTTTCTTT
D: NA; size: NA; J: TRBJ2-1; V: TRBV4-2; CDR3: CASSLLTGYNEQFF; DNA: TGTGCCAGCAGCCTCCTGACAGGTTACAATGAGCAGTTCTTC
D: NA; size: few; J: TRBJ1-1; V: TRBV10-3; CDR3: CAISDYSQSAFF; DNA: TGTGCCATCAGTGACTATTCGCAATCGGCTTTCTTT